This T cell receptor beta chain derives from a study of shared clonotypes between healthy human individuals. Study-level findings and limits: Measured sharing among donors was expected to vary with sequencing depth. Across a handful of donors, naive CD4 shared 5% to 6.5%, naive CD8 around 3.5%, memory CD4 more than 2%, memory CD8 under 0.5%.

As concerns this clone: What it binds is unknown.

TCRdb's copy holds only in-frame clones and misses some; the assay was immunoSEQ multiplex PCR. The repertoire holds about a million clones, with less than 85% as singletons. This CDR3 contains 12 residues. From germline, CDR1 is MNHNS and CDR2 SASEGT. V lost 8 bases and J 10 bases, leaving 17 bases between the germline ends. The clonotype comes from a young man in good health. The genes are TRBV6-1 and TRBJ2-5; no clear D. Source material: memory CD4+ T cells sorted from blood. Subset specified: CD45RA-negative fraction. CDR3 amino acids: CASSSVGLIQYF. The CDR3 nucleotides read TGTGCCAGCTCGTCGGTAGGCTTAATCCAGTACTTC.